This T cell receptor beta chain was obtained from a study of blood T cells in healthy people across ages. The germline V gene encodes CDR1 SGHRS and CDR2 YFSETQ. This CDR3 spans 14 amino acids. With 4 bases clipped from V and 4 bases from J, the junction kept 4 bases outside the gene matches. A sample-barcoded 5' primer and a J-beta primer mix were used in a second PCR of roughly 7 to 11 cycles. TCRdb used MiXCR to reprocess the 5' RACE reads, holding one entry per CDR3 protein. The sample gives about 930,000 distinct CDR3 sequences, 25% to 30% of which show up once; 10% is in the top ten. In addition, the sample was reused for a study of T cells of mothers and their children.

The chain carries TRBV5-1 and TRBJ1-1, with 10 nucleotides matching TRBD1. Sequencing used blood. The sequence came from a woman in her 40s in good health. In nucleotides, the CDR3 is TGCGCCAGCAGCGTGACAGGGGGCCCCACTGAAGCTTTCTTT. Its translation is CASSVTGGPTEAFF.